This T cell receptor (beta chain) was captured in a study of blood T cells in healthy people across ages. A sample-barcoded 5' primer and a J-beta primer mix were used in a second PCR of roughly 7 to 11 cycles. Through a template-switch adaptor with 12 random nucleotides, each cDNA molecule received a tag. TCRdb passed the 5' RACE reads through MiXCR, listing each CDR3 protein once. Of more than 650,000 distinct CDR3 sequences listed, about 24% were seen once; the top ten hold approximately 20%. Study-wide findings and caveats: Naive T cell percentage and TCR beta diversity correlated strongly.

Germline CDR1 reads SQVTM; CDR2 reads ANQGSEA. The V gene lost 3 bases and the J gene lost 2 bases, with 7 bases spanning the gap. The CDR3 runs to 13 residues. Worth noting for this clonotype: Antigen unknown.

The sequence was obtained from a man between 65 and 79 years old in good health. V and J are TRBV29-1 and TRBJ2-2; TRBD2 is a possible D gene (5 bases). The specimen was blood. The CDR3 sequence is CSVDGRNTGELFF. Here the CDR3 DNA reads TGCAGCGTTGATGGGAGAAACACCGGGGAGCTGTTTTTT.